The rows below give T cell receptor beta chains drawn from one sample of a study of T cells in Graves' hyperthyroidism and ophthalmopathy. TCRdb redid the calling of the multiplex PCR reads with MiXCR, one entry per CDR3 protein. There are around 400,000 distinct CDR3 sequences in the sample; approximately 25% occur only once, and around 67% lies in the top ten. Sample: blood. The origin of the receptors is a man aged 50 to 59 with Graves' hyperthyroidism. CDR3s include the opening cysteine and the closing phenylalanine or tryptophan. Fields, in order: clone size, J gene, D gene, V gene, CDR3 protein, CDR3 DNA. A D gene is named only where the DNA matches it firmly. Some rows mark clone size as missing; the rest say once, few, many or name a class of expanded clone.

few	TRBJ2-5	NA	TRBV9	CASSVGLGLETQYF	TGTGCCAGCAGCGTGGGGTTGGGGTTGGAGACCCAGTACTTC
many	TRBJ2-6	TRBD1	TRBV28	CASSSGTVWRSGANVLTF	TGTGCCAGCAGTTCCGGGACAGTCTGGCGATCTGGGGCCAACGTCCTGACTTTC
NA	TRBJ2-3	NA	TRBV5-6	CASSSRTKSYTDTQYF	TGTGCCAGCAGCTCACGGACTAAATCCTACACAGATACGCAGTATTTT
once	TRBJ1-2	NA	TRBV3-1	CASSRQEAYGYTF	TGTGCCAGCAGCCGACAGGAAGCCTATGGCTACACCTTC
NA	TRBJ1-1	NA	TRBV24-1	CATSGGREAFF	TGTGCCACCAGTGGGGGCAGGGAAGCTTTCTTT
few	TRBJ2-7	TRBD2	TRBV6-5	CASSLPSRTSGGGYEQYF	TGTGCCAGCAGTTTACCTAGCCGGACTAGCGGAGGGGGCTACGAGCAGTACTTC
few	TRBJ2-1	NA	TRBV7-9	CASSPLFGRGDFDEQFF	TGTGCCAGCAGCCCCCTGTTCGGCAGGGGAGACTTCGATGAGCAGTTCTTC
NA	TRBJ2-3	NA	TRBV15	CATSRPSASTDTQYF	TGTGCCACCAGCAGACCTAGCGCTAGCACAGATACGCAGTATTTT
NA	TRBJ2-7	TRBD1	TRBV12-3/TRBV12-4	CASSLDRDRAHEQYF	TGTGCCAGCAGTTTAGACCGGGACAGGGCCCACGAGCAGTACTTC
NA	TRBJ2-3	NA	TRBV20-1	CSARPRGDTQYF	TGCAGTGCTAGGCCCCGGGGAGATACGCAGTATTTT
NA	TRBJ2-6	NA	TRBV6-2/TRBV6-3	CASSSIGSGANVLTF	TGTGCCAGCAGTTCCATAGGCTCTGGGGCCAACGTCCTGACTTTC
NA	TRBJ2-1	TRBD2	TRBV7-9	CASSLAWRGLAGNYNEQFF	TGTGCCAGCAGCTTAGCGTGGCGGGGACTAGCGGGGAACTACAATGAGCAGTTCTTC
many	TRBJ2-5	TRBD1	TRBV12-3/TRBV12-4	CASSPTGEETQYF	TGTGCCAGCAGCCCGACAGGGGAAGAGACCCAGTACTTC
NA	TRBJ2-2	NA	TRBV9	CASSLAGTPELFF	TGTGCCAGCAGTCTAGCAGGGACACCTGAGCTGTTTTTT
many	TRBJ1-2	NA	TRBV28	CASSLWTVLASTYGYTF	TGTGCCAGCAGTCTCTGGACAGTCTTAGCCTCAACCTATGGCTACACCTTC
few	TRBJ1-3	NA	TRBV18	CASSPQGITDTIYF	TGTGCCAGCTCACCACAGGGAATCACGGACACCATATATTTT
few	TRBJ2-5	NA	TRBV11-2	CASSGLPEAQYF	TGTGCCAGCAGCGGGCTCCCCGAGGCCCAGTACTTC
NA	TRBJ1-2	NA	TRBV28	CASRPTEYYGYTF	TGTGCCAGCAGACCGACCGAATACTATGGCTACACCTTC
few	TRBJ1-4	NA	TRBV3-1	CASSPQGARSRKLFF	TGTGCCAGCAGCCCACAGGGTGCAAGGTCGAGAAAACTGTTTTTT
few	TRBJ1-6	NA	TRBV20-1	CSARNADRDAHNSPLHF	TGCAGTGCTAGAAACGCAGACCGGGACGCACATAATTCACCCCTCCACTTT
many	TRBJ1-1	NA	TRBV20-1	CSARVGHTEAFF	TGCAGTGCCAGAGTAGGCCACACTGAAGCTTTCTTT
NA	TRBJ2-7	NA	TRBV27	CASSFPPEQYF	TGTGCCAGCAGTTTTCCCCCCGAGCAGTACTTC
NA	TRBJ2-7	NA	TRBV11-2	CASRKVTGWEYEQYF	TGTGCCAGCAGAAAGGTTACAGGCTGGGAGTACGAGCAGTACTTC